This TCR beta chain was found in a study of T cell repertoires in aging, cancer and after chemotherapy. Study-level findings and limits: Untreated cancer patients had significantly lower blood TCR diversity than age-matched healthy donors.

Amplification of TCR beta used genomic DNA extracted from peripheral blood. A mixed TRB-A/B primer pool amplified rearranged TRB by multiplex touch-down PCR. In TCRdb, the multiplex PCR reads were re-called with MiXCR into one record per CDR3 protein. Here the sample spans roughly 5,000 distinct CDR3 sequences, approximately 46% being singletons. This clonotype was observed a single time. The antigen is unknown. V was shortened by 8 bases and J by 0 bases, with 16 bases between the two germline ends. Germline CDR1 MDHEN, CDR2 SYDVKM. There are 15 residues in the CDR3. Sequencing was carried out using blood. This clonotype originated in a human donor in good health. The chain links TRBV28 to TRBJ2-5, with D perhaps matching TRBD2 (5 bases). CDR3 nucleotides: TGTGCCAGCCGACCCAGAGGGCGCTACCAAGAGACCCAGTACTTC. Translated: CASRPRGRYQETQYF.